This TCR beta chain was captured in a study of identical twins. Template switching created a universal primer site, and the cDNA included unique molecular identifiers. Using its own MiXCR run on the 5' RACE reads, TCRdb lists one record per CDR3 protein. The sample lists around 370,000 distinct CDR3 sequences, roughly 10% seen once, with 8% to 9.5% in the top ten. Healthy Caucasians provided all donations. Whole-study findings and limits: Models underpredicted monozygotic twin sharing of out-of-frame TCR alpha. When twins shared out-of-frame alpha sequences, those sequences had excess low generation probability.

This clonotype occurred a few times. Its antigen is still unknown. The TCR was taken from a woman between 45 and 65 years old in good health. Sequenced material: naive T cells sorted from blood.

This CDR3 is CASRGGRTLRGYGYTF. CDR3 coding DNA: TGTGCCAGCAGAGGGGGCAGAACCCTACGGGGCTATGGCTACACCTTC. The chain uses TRBV6-5 and TRBJ1-2, with 7 bases that match TRBD1. Trimming at V came to 6 bases and at J to 4 bases, leaving 14 bases not matched to a gene. The germline gives CDR1 MNHEY, CDR2 SVGAGI. The CDR3 is 16 residues long.